This T cell receptor (beta chain) stems from a study of T cells expressing NK-cell markers. The overall study: The TCR beta repertoires originated in sorted CD3+CD56+NKG2C+, CD3+CD56+NKG2C- and CD3+CD56-NKG2C+ T cells.

The length of the CDR3 is 13 residues. Germline CDR1 SQVTM, CDR2 ANQGSEA. Study results and caveats: Each of 5 to 7 donors carried dominant NKG2C+ clonotypes accounting for about 1.0-7.5% of CD8+ T cells. HCMV specificity of the expanded NKG2C+ T cell clones stayed unclear.

UMI-tagged 5'RACE template switching yielded the TCR beta cDNA. TCRdb reanalyzed the 5' RACE reads, giving one entry per CDR3 protein sequence and no DNA. Recorded for this sample: about 400,000 distinct CDR3 sequences. Worth noting for this clonotype: Antigen specificity is unknown.

The source is a woman in her fifties or sixties in good health. Material: blood T cells: a sorted CD56 or NKG2C T cell subset, CD4+ or CD8+ T cells, or bulk PBMC T cells (not recorded which). This rearrangement joins TRBV29-1 to TRBJ1-4; TCRdb's D call of TRBD1 is untestable without DNA. The CDR3: CSVSGQGREKLFF.